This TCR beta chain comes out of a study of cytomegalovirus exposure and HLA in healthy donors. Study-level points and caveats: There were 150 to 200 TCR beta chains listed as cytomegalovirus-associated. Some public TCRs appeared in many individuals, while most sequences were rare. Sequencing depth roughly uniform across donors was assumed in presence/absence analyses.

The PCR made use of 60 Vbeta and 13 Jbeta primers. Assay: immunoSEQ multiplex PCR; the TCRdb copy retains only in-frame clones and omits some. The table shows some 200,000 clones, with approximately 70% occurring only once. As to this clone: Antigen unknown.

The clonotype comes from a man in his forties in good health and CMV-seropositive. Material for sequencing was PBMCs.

Here the CDR3 DNA reads TGTGCCAGCAGTTTAAGGGGTAGCCGCCAGACAGATACGCAGTATTTT. This encodes CASSLRGSRQTDTQYF. This rearrangement joins TRBV27 to TRBJ2-3; possibly TRBD1 for D (5 bases). The V and J ends lost 2 bases and 3 bases respectively, with 15 bases between them. Per germline, CDR1 MNHEY and CDR2 SMNVEV (reference sequence). CDR3 length: 16 amino acids.